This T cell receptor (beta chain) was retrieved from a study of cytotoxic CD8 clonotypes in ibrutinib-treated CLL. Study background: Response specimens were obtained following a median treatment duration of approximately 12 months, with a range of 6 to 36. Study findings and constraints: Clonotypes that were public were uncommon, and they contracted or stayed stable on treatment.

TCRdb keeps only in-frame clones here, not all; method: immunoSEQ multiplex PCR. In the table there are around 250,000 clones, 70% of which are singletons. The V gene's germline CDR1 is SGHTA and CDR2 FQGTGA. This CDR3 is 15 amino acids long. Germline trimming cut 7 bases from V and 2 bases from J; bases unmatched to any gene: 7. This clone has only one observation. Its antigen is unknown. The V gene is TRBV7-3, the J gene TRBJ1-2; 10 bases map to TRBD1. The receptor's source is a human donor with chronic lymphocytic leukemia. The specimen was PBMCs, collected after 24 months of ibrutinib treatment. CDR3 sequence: CASTQTGGGNYGYTF. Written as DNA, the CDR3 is TGTGCCAGCACCCAGACAGGGGGCGGAAACTATGGCTACACCTTC.